This T cell receptor (beta chain) derives from a study of blood T cells in healthy people across ages. This clonotype was seen a handful of times. Extraction yielded at least 6 micrograms of total RNA per sample. Together with a sample-barcoded 5' primer, a J-beta primer mix was included in a second PCR lasting about 7 to 12 cycles. Every sample gave at least 3 million paired-end reads containing CDR3. In TCRdb, the 5' RACE reads were re-called with MiXCR into one record per CDR3 protein. Here the sample spans fewer than 2 million distinct CDR3 sequences, about two fifths being singletons. V lost 0 bases to trimming and J lost 5 bases; unmatched junction nucleotides: 8. Germline loops: CDR1 DFQATT, CDR2 SNEGSKA (reference sequence). The CDR3 consists of 16 residues.

The receptor was derived from a human donor in good health. The sample was blood. The rearrangement links TRBV20-1 to TRBJ2-5, with 11 nucleotides matching TRBD1. The CDR3 DNA reads TGCAGTGCTAGAGATTTTGGGACAGGGGGACTTGAGACCCAGTACTTC. Translated: CSARDFGTGGLETQYF.